This TCR beta chain was recorded in a study of T cells in Graves' hyperthyroidism and ophthalmopathy. Trimming removed 5 bases from V and 8 bases from J, with 9 bases in between. The CDR3 length is 11 residues. Germline CDR1 is LNHDA and CDR2 is SQIVND (reference sequence). TCR beta CDR3 regions were amplified from RNA. TCR CDR3 regions were first amplified by RT-PCR with HTBI primers. TCRdb re-called the multiplex PCR reads through MiXCR, storing one row per CDR3 protein. The table has 350,000 or so distinct CDR3 sequences, 21% seen once. Using around 10 ml of fresh peripheral blood, PBMCs were prepared.

Sequenced input: blood. The chain combines TRBV19 with TRBJ1-1; unclear D gene. The TCR comes from a woman between 45 and 65 years old with Graves' hyperthyroidism. The CDR3 here is CASSLRIEAFF. The CDR3 DNA reads TGTGCCAGTAGTCTCCGGATAGAAGCTTTCTTT. The variable domain in full, completed from reference TRBV19 and TRBJ1-1, reads DGGITQSPKYLFRKEGQNVTLSCEQNLNHDAMYWYRQDPGQGLRLIYYSQIVNDFQKGDIAEGYSVSREKKESFPLTVTSAQKNPTAFYLCASSLRIEAFFGQGTRLTVV.